The 27 T cell receptor beta chains below were found in one sample sequenced in a study of blood T cell repertoires in COVID-19. Produced via immunoSEQ multiplex PCR; TCRdb's table is partial and in-frame only. The sample holds about 270,000 clones; roughly 90% are singletons and the top ten take 2.2%. The specimen sequenced was peripheral blood. The receptors derive from a man aged 45-60 years with acute or convalescent COVID-19.

The chain carries TRBV12-3 or TRBV12-4 and TRBJ1-2; D is uncertain. V lost 1 base and J lost 0, with 3 bases in between. This CDR3 contains 13 residues. CDR3 loop: CASSLDTNYGYTF. CDR3 bases: TGTGCCAGCAGTTTAGACACTAACTATGGCTACACCTTC.

The chain couples TRBV28 to TRBJ2-1, with 10 bases that match TRBD2. From germline, CDR1 is MDHEN and CDR2 SYDVKM. Trimming at V came to 7 bases and at J to 5 bases, leaving 11 bases not matched to a gene. The CDR3 contains 16 residues. In DNA, the CDR3 is TGTGCCAGCATGGGTAGCGGGGGGAATAGTAACAATGAGCAGTTCTTC. Its protein is CASMGSGGNSNNEQFF.

The V call is TRBV29-1, the J call TRBJ2-1; possibly TRBD2 for D (7 bases). CDR1 is SQVTM and CDR2 is ANQGSEA in the germline V gene. V dropped 7 bases and J dropped 7 bases, with 17 bases sitting between them. The CDR3 sequence is 13 residues long. This CDR3 reads CSASGGQLNEQFF. The CDR3 DNA reads TGCAGCGCCTCGGGGGGCCAACTTAATGAGCAGTTCTTC.

The J gene is TRBJ2-5, the V gene TRBV6-5; D unresolved. The CDR3 length is 13 residues. The V and J ends lost 5 bases and 3 bases respectively, with 10 bases between them. Germline assignment: CDR1 MNHEY and CDR2 SVGAGI. This CDR3 reads CASSQILKETQYF. As DNA, the CDR3 is TGTGCCAGCAGTCAGATCCTTAAAGAGACCCAGTACTTC.

The chain recombines TRBV7-9 with TRBJ2-7; tentative D call: TRBD1 (5 bases). The V gene's germline CDR1 is SEHNR and CDR2 FQNEAQ (reference sequence). This CDR3 contains 13 residues. V was trimmed by 5 bases and J by 2 bases, leaving 10 bases between them. In DNA form, the CDR3 reads TGTGCCAGCAGCGTGGACATAACCTACGAGCAGTACTTC. Translation: CASSVDITYEQYF.

CDR3: CASTDRGDNEKLFF. CDR3 DNA: TGTGCCAGCACCGACAGGGGGGATAATGAAAAACTGTTTTTT. The chain recombines TRBV7-9 with TRBJ1-4; TRBD1 aligns across 9 bases. The CDR3 length is 14 residues. Germline loops: CDR1 SEHNR, CDR2 FQNEAQ (reference sequence). The V and J ends lost 7 bases and 4 bases, in that order; junction bases with no gene match: 4.

This sequence joins TRBV5-6 and TRBJ1-6; D is unclear. The CDR3 runs to 13 residues. V was trimmed by 1 base and J by 12 bases, leaving 11 bases between them. Germline loops: CDR1 SGHDT, CDR2 YYEEEE. The CDR3 nucleotides read TGTGCCAGCAGCTTGCCAGCCGGAGGACCCCTCCACTTT. This sequence encodes CASSLPAGGPLHF.

The chain joins TRBV5-1 to TRBJ1-4, with D perhaps matching TRBD1 (6 bases). The V end was cut by 7 bases, the J end by 5 bases, with 12 bases between. Per the germline V gene, CDR1 is SGHRS and CDR2 is YFSETQ. The CDR3 loop spans 13 amino acids. The CDR3 here is CASSGQHNEKLFF. The DNA of the CDR3 is TGCGCCAGCTCCGGACAGCACAATGAAAAACTGTTTTTT.

V and J are TRBV13 and TRBJ2-5, with D perhaps matching TRBD1 (6 bases). From germline, CDR1 is PRHDT and CDR2 FYEKMQ (reference sequence). The V gene lost 4 bases and the J gene lost 1 base, with 10 bases spanning the gap. CDR3 length equals 14 residues. This chain's CDR3 is CASSYRDTQETQYF. CDR3 DNA sequence: TGTGCCAGCAGCTATCGGGACACCCAAGAGACCCAGTACTTC.

The J gene is TRBJ2-5, the V gene TRBV24-1; no clear D. CDR3 length equals 12 residues. Trimming removed 2 bases at V and 7 bases at J, with 7 bases between. Germline-derived CDR1 and CDR2 are KGHDR and SFDVKD. CDR3 DNA sequence: TGTGCCACCAGTGATTCAGTTGGGACCCAGTACTTC. Protein product: CATSDSVGTQYF.

The V gene is TRBV30, the J gene TRBJ2-3; tentative D call: TRBD1 (5 bases). CDR1 and CDR2 (germline): GTSNPN, SVGIG (reference sequence). CDR3 length: 14 residues. Trimming took off 3 bases at V and 3 bases at J, with 13 bases between the two ends. DNA of the CDR3: TGTGCCTGGAGCCCCTCGGCAGGGACAGATACGCAGTATTTT. It yields the protein CAWSPSAGTDTQYF.

For the CDR3, the DNA is TGTGCCTGGAGTGCAGGGGGTAGCTATGGCTACACCTTC. Amino acids: CAWSAGGSYGYTF. The chain has TRBV30 and TRBJ1-2, with 7 bases matching TRBD1. The ends lost 1 base at V and 4 bases at J; junction bases unmatched: 3. There are 13 residues in the CDR3. Germline V gene sequence: CDR1 GTSNPN, CDR2 SVGIG (reference sequence).

This chain uses TRBV29-1 with TRBJ1-2, with 10 nucleotides matching TRBD1. The CDR3 is made up of 12 amino acids. CDR1 and CDR2 from the germline V gene are SQVTM and ANQGSEA. The trim removed 4 bases at V and 13 bases at J, leaving 9 bases unmatched. Written as DNA, the CDR3 is TGCAGCGTTGCAGACAGGGGGCGACGCCCCACCTTC. This gives the protein CSVADRGRRPTF. Together with reference TRBV29-1 and TRBJ1-2, the CDR3 gives the full variable domain: SAVISQKPSRDICQRGTSLTIQCQVDSQVTMMFWYRQQPGQSLTLIATANQGSEATYESGFVIDKFPISRPNLTFSTLTVSNMSPEDSSIYLCSVADRGRRPTFGSGTRLTVV.

The chain recombines TRBV3-1 (or the pseudogene TRBV3-2) with TRBJ2-2; TRBD1 aligns across 7 bases. The length of the CDR3 is 18 residues. Looked up from germline, CDR1 is LGHDT and CDR2 is YNNKEL (reference sequence). V lost 1 base and J lost 3; bases outside the gene matches: 11. CDR3 nucleotide sequence: TGTGCCAGCAGCCAAGGCTCGTCCGGGACAGAGTACACCGGGGAGCTGTTTTTT. This encodes CASSQGSSGTEYTGELFF.

This sequence joins TRBV30 and TRBJ2-2; 9 nucleotides match TRBD2. Unmatched junction bases numbered 1, after V lost 2 bases and J lost 3 bases. This CDR3 has 14 amino acids. Germline loops: CDR1 GTSNPN, CDR2 SVGIG (reference sequence). DNA for the CDR3: TGTGCCTGGAGTCAGCGGGGGGACACCGGGGAGCTGTTTTTT. Residues: CAWSQRGDTGELFF.

The gene calls are TRBV6-5 and TRBJ2-1; 9 bases map to TRBD2. This CDR3 is 15 amino acids long. V shed 2 bases and J 9 bases; nucleotides not matched to a gene: 8. CDR1 is MNHEY and CDR2 is SVGAGI in the germline V gene. The DNA of the CDR3 is TGTGCCAGCAGTTACGAGGGGGCGCGGGAGGGTGAGCAGTTCTTC. Translation gives CASSYEGAREGEQFF.

The CDR3 sequence: CAWSATGDSPLHF. The CDR3 DNA follows: TGTGCCTGGAGTGCGACAGGGGATTCACCCCTCCACTTT. V and J are TRBV30 and TRBJ1-6, with 8 positions matching TRBD1. J gave up 8 bases and V 1 base, and 1 base lay outside the gene matches. The CDR3 covers 13 residues. The germline gives CDR1 GTSNPN, CDR2 SVGIG (reference sequence).

The chain has TRBV10-2 and TRBJ1-6; D perhaps matches TRBD1 (5 bases). Germline lookup yields CDR1 WSHSY and CDR2 SAAADI. This CDR3 is built from 14 residues. The V gene lost 1 base and the J gene lost 9 bases, with 10 bases spanning the gap. The CDR3 spells CASSELQGSSPLHF. CDR3 in DNA: TGCGCCAGCAGTGAGTTGCAGGGAAGTTCACCCCTCCACTTT.

This chain uses TRBV6-5 with TRBJ1-4, with D uncertain. The CDR3 runs 14 residues. V lost 11 bases, J lost 7 bases, and 20 bases lay in between. Germline V gene lookup returns CDR1 MNHEY and CDR2 SVGAGI. CDR3 region: CAARPGKGGEKLFF. CDR3 bases: TGTGCCGCGAGGCCGGGGAAGGGCGGTGAAAAACTGTTTTTT.

J is TRBJ2-3 and V is TRBV12-5; D gene unclear. V lost 2 bases and J 1 base, leaving 13 bases between the germline ends. Germline V gene lookup returns CDR1 LGHNT and CDR2 FRNRAP. The CDR3 loop spans 16 amino acids. The chain's CDR3 is CASGLTLDAGTDTQYF. The CDR3 DNA reads TGTGCTAGTGGTTTGACCCTAGACGCGGGCACAGATACGCAGTATTTT.

As concerns this clone: Additional DNA sequences in this sample encode the identical CDR3. The V gene is TRBV20-1, the J gene TRBJ1-4, with unresolved D. V shed 3 bases and J shed 7 bases, with 6 bases lying between them. This CDR3 region has 11 residues. Per germline, CDR1 DFQATT and CDR2 SNEGSKA (reference sequence). This CDR3 reads CSARRGEKLFF. The CDR3 DNA reads TGCAGTGCTAGGCGGGGTGAAAAACTGTTTTTT.

The chain joins TRBV24-1 to TRBJ1-1; 9 nucleotides align to TRBD1. J gave up 3 bases and V 3 bases, and 4 bases lay outside the gene matches. Looked up from germline, CDR1 is KGHDR and CDR2 is SFDVKD. This CDR3 has 15 residues. As DNA, the CDR3 is TGTGCCACCAGTGATCCGGGACAGGGAGACACTGAAGCTTTCTTT. Translated: CATSDPGQGDTEAFF.

The rearrangement links TRBV5-4 to TRBJ2-7; D is uncertain. V shed 2 bases and J shed 2 bases, with 11 bases lying between them. Germline values: CDR1 SGHNT, CDR2 YYREEE (reference sequence). The CDR3 is 14 amino acids. In nucleotides, the CDR3 is TGTGCCAGCAGCTTTTTTGGCGGTACCTACGAGCAGTACTTC. Its translation is CASSFFGGTYEQYF.

The chain is built from TRBV12-3 or TRBV12-4 and TRBJ2-5, with D uncertain. Trimming pared 7 bases from V and 5 bases from J, leaving 11 bases between. CDR3 size: 12 residues. CDR3 region: CASNTGIETQYF. The CDR3 coding sequence is TGTGCCAGCAACACGGGTATTGAGACCCAGTACTTC.

The sample holds one count of this clone. V and J are TRBV5-1 and TRBJ2-3, with 10 positions matching TRBD1. The CDR3 spans 13 residues. CDR1 and CDR2 (germline): SGHRS, YFSETQ. Unmatched junction bases numbered 3, after V lost 7 bases and J lost 4 bases. Here the CDR3 reads CASDDRGPDTQYF. The CDR3 DNA sequence: TGCGCCAGCGATGACAGGGGGCCAGATACGCAGTATTTT.

In DNA, the CDR3 is TGTGCCAGCAGGACAGGGACGAACACCGGGGAGCTGTTTTTT. Encoded protein: CASRTGTNTGELFF. This chain connects TRBV6-5 to TRBJ2-2; 7 bases are a match to TRBD1. The J segment lost 0 bases and the V segment lost 6 bases, leaving 1 base of the junction unmatched. Germline V CDR1 and CDR2: MNHEY, SVGAGI. CDR3 length equals 14 residues.

The chain is built from TRBV6-5 and TRBJ2-3; D is possibly TRBD2 (7 bases). V lost 0 bases and J lost 5, with 15 bases in between. This CDR3 region has 16 residues. CDR1 is MNHEY, CDR2 SVGAGI, per germline. The CDR3 nucleotides are TGTGCCAGCAGTTACTCTGTGGGGGGGCTTGGAGATACGCAGTATTTT. Protein sequence: CASSYSVGGLGDTQYF.